What follows is one TCR beta chain and its context. Its antigen is not known. Trimming removed 1 base at V and 0 bases at J, with 6 bases between. The CDR3 contains 14 residues. Germline CDR1 LGHNA, CDR2 YSLEER. With baseline, cycle 4 day 1, and cycle 7 day 1 as timepoints, blood was sampled. Produced via immunoSEQ multiplex PCR; TCRdb's table is partial and in-frame only. Of 14,000 or so clones detected, about four fifths appear once; the ten largest clones hold around two fifths. The data derive from a study of OX40 agonist ivuxolimab in advanced cancers. Study information: Three individuals attained partial responses, comprising one hepatocellular carcinoma case and two cutaneous melanoma cases.

Findings of the study overall: Which antigen the expanded peripheral T cells recognized is unknown.

The V and J genes are TRBV4-3 and TRBJ1-1; perhaps TRBD1 as D (5 bases). The receptor was derived from an adult with an advanced solid tumor such as melanoma, head and neck, liver or kidney cancer. This sample comprised CD4+ or CD8+ T cells sorted from blood, obtained in a trial of the OX40 agonist ivuxolimab. This chain's CDR3 is CASSQGGMNTEAFF. The CDR3 DNA reads TGCGCCAGCAGCCAAGGGGGGATGAACACTGAAGCTTTCTTT.